The 4 T cell receptor beta chains given below trace back to one sample, sequenced in a study of blood T cell repertoires in COVID-19. Sequencing was performed with immunoSEQ multiplex PCR; in TCRdb, only in-frame clones are kept and a portion is missing. This sample carries 330,000 or so clones, 80% to 90% of them seen once, and the ten largest clones take around 5%. Sequenced sample: PBMCs or T cells enriched from blood (not recorded which). The receptors stem from a man aged 30-40 years who had recovered from COVID-19.

The rearrangement joins TRBV19 to TRBJ1-1; weak D call: TRBD1 (6 bases). Germline CDR1 is LNHDA and CDR2 is SQIVND (reference sequence). Trimming left V 4 bases short and J 2 bases short, with 14 bases between. The CDR3 runs 15 residues. The CDR3 DNA follows: TGTGCCAGTAGTAAACGGACAGACTTCAACACTGAAGCTTTCTTT. Translating it yields CASSKRTDFNTEAFF.

The chain recombines TRBV24-1 with TRBJ2-1; D gene uncertain. The CDR3 runs to 15 residues. Germline-derived CDR1 and CDR2 are KGHDR and SFDVKD. V lost 1 base and J lost 5, with 11 bases in between. CDR3 in amino acids: CATSDLGDENNEQFF. CDR3 in DNA: TGTGCCACCAGTGATTTAGGAGACGAAAACAATGAGCAGTTCTTC.

This chain connects TRBV7-8 to TRBJ2-1; D is perhaps TRBD1 (6 bases). The V gene's germline CDR1 is SGHVS and CDR2 FQNEAQ. The CDR3 runs 14 residues. V lost 5 bases to trimming and J lost 3 bases, with 11 bases between them. CDR3 coding DNA: TGTGCCAGCAGCGCCAGGGACATCTACAATGAGCAGTTCTTC. This codes for CASSARDIYNEQFF.

V usage is TRBV11-2 and J usage is TRBJ2-3; 7 bases line up with TRBD2. The germline CDR1 and CDR2 sequences are SGHAT and FQNNGV. J was trimmed by 0 bases and V by 0 bases; bases with no gene match: 6. There are 17 residues in the CDR3. The CDR3 DNA follows: TGTGCCAGCAGCTTAGACGGGCGGGGGAGTAGCACAGATACGCAGTATTTT. Its protein product is CASSLDGRGSSTDTQYF. The full variable domain, rest sourced from reference TRBV11-2 and TRBJ2-3, is EAGVAQSPRYKIIEKRQSVAFWCNPISGHATLYWYQQILGQGPKLLIQFQNNGVVDDSQLPKDRFSAERLKGVDSTLKIQPAKLEDSAVYLCASSLDGRGSSTDTQYFGPGTRLTVL.